Following are 10 T cell receptor beta chains from one sample sequenced in a study of neoadjuvant nivolumab and ipilimumab in lung cancer. Assay used: immunoSEQ multiplex PCR; TCRdb lists only in-frame clones, some missing. The table includes 17,000 or so clones, roughly three quarters detected once. The input for sequencing was tumor tissue, taken after neoadjuvant nivolumab, alone or with ipilimumab, at or shortly before surgery. The receptors shown here come from an adult with non-small cell lung cancer.

This chain uses TRBV15 with TRBJ2-4; D gene ambiguous. V was shortened by 0 bases and J by 8 bases, with 14 bases between the two germline ends. The CDR3 totals 15 residues. CDR1 and CDR2 (germline): LNHNV, YYDKDF (reference sequence). The CDR3 spells CATSREYPSRYIQYF. The CDR3 DNA reads as TGTGCCACCAGCAGAGAATATCCTTCCAGATACATTCAGTACTTC. The full variable domain, its missing parts supplied by reference TRBV15 and TRBJ2-4, is DAMVIQNPRYQVTQFGKPVTLSCSQTLNHNVMYWYQQKSSQAPKLLFHYYDKDFNNEADTPDNFQSRRPNTSFCFLDIRSPGLGDTAMYLCATSREYPSRYIQYFGAGTRLSVL.

The chain carries TRBV6-1 and TRBJ1-2, with 7 bases that match TRBD1. The CDR3 sequence is 15 residues long. Germline assignment: CDR1 MNHNS and CDR2 SASEGT. Losses at the gene ends were 4 bases for V and 0 bases for J; bases not matched to a gene: 5. The CDR3 nucleotides read TGTGCCAGCAGTGGCCAGGGGGTAGCTAACTATGGCTACACCTTC. Protein product: CASSGQGVANYGYTF.

The chain links TRBV6-5 to TRBJ2-5, with TRBD2 matching over 16 bases. CDR3 size: 14 residues. Germline CDR1 and CDR2: MNHEY and SVGAGI. V lost 7 bases and J lost 5; bases outside the gene matches: 1. As DNA, the CDR3 is TGTGCCAGCAAGGGACTAGCGGGGGGGGAGACCCAGTACTTC. Amino acid sequence: CASKGLAGGETQYF.

CDR3 sequence: CASRRGGEQFF. As DNA, the CDR3 is TGTGCCAGCAGGAGGGGTGGTGAGCAGTTCTTC. The chain joins TRBV6-5 to TRBJ2-1; D may be TRBD1 or TRBD2 (5 bases each). V was shortened by 6 bases and J by 9 bases, with 9 bases between the two germline ends. Germline CDR1 and CDR2: MNHEY and SVGAGI. The CDR3 is 11 residues long.

By share, this clone ranks as medium-sized. As DNA, the CDR3 is TGTGCCAGCAGCTTGGAAAGTGCGGACAAGCAGCCCCAGCATTTT. Its protein product is CASSLESADKQPQHF. The chain employs TRBV5-5 and TRBJ1-5; D possibly corresponds to TRBD1 (5 bases). CDR3 length: 15 residues. The V end lost 0 bases, the J end lost 7 bases, and 14 bases lay between the germline ends. Germline V gene data show CDR1 as SGHKS and CDR2 as YYEKEE (reference sequence).

This chain connects TRBV5-1 to TRBJ2-1, with D perhaps TRBD1 or TRBD2 (5 bases each). V was cut by 1 base and J by 4 bases, with 15 bases left in between. This CDR3 region has 16 residues. CDR1 and CDR2 from the germline V gene are SGHRS and YFSETQ. CDR3 sequence (DNA): TGCGCCAGCAGCTTGTTGGGGGTAGGAGGATACAATGAGCAGTTCTTC. This sequence encodes CASSLLGVGGYNEQFF.

The chain couples TRBV5-6 to TRBJ1-4, with D possibly TRBD1 on 6 matching bases. Germline V lookup: CDR1 SGHDT, CDR2 YYEEEE. The CDR3 consists of 19 residues. Trimming left V 4 bases short and J 0 bases short, with 22 bases between. The DNA of the CDR3 is TGTGCCAGCAGCCCTTTTGGGGCAGGGGCCGGGGCAACTAATGAAAAACTGTTTTTT. Encoded protein: CASSPFGAGAGATNEKLFF.

J is TRBJ2-3 and V is TRBV15; 13 bases agree with TRBD2. The germline V gene has CDR1 LNHNV and CDR2 YYDKDF (reference sequence). The CDR3 covers 20 residues. Trimming at V came to 0 bases and at J to 4 bases, leaving 13 bases not matched to a gene. The chain's CDR3 is CATSRELLAGGRLAPDTQYF. The CDR3 coding sequence is TGTGCCACCAGCAGAGAGCTACTAGCGGGGGGGCGATTAGCACCAGATACGCAGTATTTT.

V usage is TRBV5-8 and J usage is TRBJ2-3, with a weak D call TRBD1 (5 bases). This CDR3 contains 15 residues. The V and J ends lost 6 bases and 0 bases respectively, with 14 bases between them. Germline CDR1 and CDR2: SGHTS and YDEGEE. The CDR3 nucleotides read TGTGCCAGCACCCATCAGGGTTCTAGCACAGATACGCAGTATTTT. Residues: CASTHQGSSTDTQYF.

The genes are TRBV7-3 and TRBJ2-5; TRBD2 is a possible D gene (5 bases). Trimming took 5 bases from V and 2 from J, leaving 9 bases between them. CDR1 is SGHTA and CDR2 is FQGTGA in the germline V gene. There are 13 residues in the CDR3. Here the CDR3 reads CASSPDLQETQYF. Written as DNA, the CDR3 is TGTGCCAGCAGCCCGGACTTACAAGAGACCCAGTACTTC. The full variable domain, in which reference TRBV7-3 and TRBJ2-5 provide the parts outside the CDR3, is GAGVSQTPSNKVTEKGKYVELRCDPISGHTALYWYRQSLGQGPEFLIYFQGTGAADDSGLPNDRFFAVRPEGSVSTLKIQRTERGDSAVYLCASSPDLQETQYFGPGTRLLVL.